Below, 28 T cell receptor beta chains from the same sample are listed, as sequenced in a study of T cell responses to AZD1222 COVID-19 vaccine. Here immunoSEQ multiplex PCR was the method, and the copy in TCRdb shows in-frame clones only, minus some. Of 100,000 to 150,000 clones listed, about nine tenths are singletons. The source was peripheral blood, collected on day 0 of AZD1222 vaccination. The receptor source for this set is an adult in good health.

The V gene is TRBV7-2, the J gene TRBJ2-7; TRBD1 might be the D (5 bases). The CDR3 is 15 residues long. Between the trimmed V and J ends, which lost 1 base and 5 bases, there was a span of 15 bases. Germline V gives CDR1 SGHTA, CDR2 FQGNSA. This chain's CDR3 is CASSLVVPGFNEQYF. CDR3 nucleotide sequence: TGTGCCAGCAGCTTAGTTGTGCCAGGGTTCAACGAGCAGTACTTC.

The chain employs TRBV6-6 and TRBJ1-4, with D maybe TRBD1 (5 bases). V lost 8 bases to trimming and J lost 4 bases, with 14 bases between them. The CDR3 spans 14 residues. CDR1 and CDR2 (germline): MNHNY, SVGAGI (reference sequence). The CDR3 DNA follows: TGTGCCAGCCGCGACAGTATCCTTAATGAAAAACTGTTTTTT. It yields the protein CASRDSILNEKLFF.

The chain carries TRBV5-5 and TRBJ1-6, with D possibly being TRBD1 (6 bases). This CDR3 is built from 14 residues. Germline V gene sequence: CDR1 SGHKS, CDR2 YYEKEE (reference sequence). V lost 4 bases and J 9 bases, leaving 14 bases between the germline ends. The CDR3 nucleotides read TGTGCCAGCAGCCACTGGACAGTGAGTTCACCCCTCCACTTT. It specifies CASSHWTVSSPLHF.

This chain links TRBV6-6 with TRBJ1-3; no definite D call. The length of the CDR3 is 11 residues. The germline V and J ends were trimmed by 8 bases and 3 bases, with 5 bases remaining between them. Looked up from germline, CDR1 is MNHNY and CDR2 is SVGAGI (reference sequence). This chain's CDR3 is CASGSGNTIYF. For the CDR3, the DNA is TGTGCCAGCGGGAGTGGAAACACCATATATTTT.

The chain joins TRBV5-1 to TRBJ2-7; unclear D gene. V lost 0 bases and J 7 bases, leaving 8 bases between the germline ends. Germline V gene sequence: CDR1 SGHRS, CDR2 YFSETQ. This CDR3 is built from 12 residues. The CDR3 DNA is TGCGCCAGCAGCTTGGGGGCTCGGGAGCAGTACTTC. Protein sequence: CASSLGAREQYF.

The rearrangement joins TRBV27 to TRBJ2-3; 7 bases fit TRBD1. In germline, CDR1 is MNHEY, CDR2 SMNVEV (reference sequence). V lost 0 bases and J lost 2; bases outside the gene matches: 11. The CDR3 covers 18 residues. The CDR3 loop reads CASSLSPPQGDTTDTQYF. The CDR3 region has the DNA TGTGCCAGCAGTTTATCCCCCCCGCAGGGGGACACCACAGATACGCAGTATTTT.

Concerning this clone itself: Distinct nucleotide sequences in the sample also encode this CDR3. The V call is TRBV15, the J call TRBJ1-1; D not certain. Trimming stripped 1 base from V and 0 bases from J, with 3 bases between. The germline CDR1 and CDR2 sequences are LNHNV and YYDKDF (reference sequence). The CDR3 consists of 13 residues. The CDR3 DNA reads as TGTGCCACCAGCAGAGGGGTGAACACTGAAGCTTTCTTT. It codes for CATSRGVNTEAFF.

The chain has TRBV2 and TRBJ1-3; D uncertain. Germline V gives CDR1 SNHLY, CDR2 FYNNEI. The V end was cut by 0 bases, the J end by 2 bases, with 17 bases between. The CDR3 spans 18 residues. CDR3 region: CASSEAEAGGAPGNTIYF. In nucleotides, the CDR3 is TGTGCCAGCAGTGAAGCAGAGGCCGGAGGTGCCCCTGGAAACACCATATATTTT.

The J gene is TRBJ1-1, the V gene TRBV11-2; 7 bases align to TRBD1. The V gene end was trimmed by 3 bases and the J gene end by 0 bases; junction bases not matched to a gene: 4. The germline V gene encodes CDR1 SGHAT and CDR2 FQNNGV. CDR3 length: 15 residues. CDR3 in amino acids: CASSFRQGLNTEAFF. CDR3 coding DNA: TGTGCCAGCAGCTTCCGACAGGGTTTGAACACTGAAGCTTTCTTT.

V usage is TRBV27 and J usage is TRBJ1-2, with D possibly matching TRBD1 (5 bases). Germline V gene lookup returns CDR1 MNHEY and CDR2 SMNVEV (reference sequence). CDR3 length equals 13 residues. V lost 7 bases, J lost 0 bases, and 9 bases lay in between. The CDR3 nucleotides are TGTGCCAGCACTGGGGGTTCTAACTATGGCTACACCTTC. Its protein product is CASTGGSNYGYTF.

The rearrangement links TRBV12-3 or TRBV12-4 to TRBJ1-3; D gene uncertain. Trimming pared 3 bases from V and 3 bases from J, leaving 6 bases between. The CDR3 has 13 residues. The CDR3 reads CASSFFYGNTIYF. The CDR3 DNA reads as TGTGCCAGCAGTTTTTTTTATGGAAACACCATATATTTT.

This clone is classed as large. V is TRBV12-5 and J is TRBJ2-5; D is unresolved. This CDR3 spans 14 amino acids. CDR1 is LGHNT and CDR2 is FRNRAP in the germline V gene. Trimming removed 5 bases from V and 4 bases from J, with 14 bases in between. The CDR3 DNA reads as TGTGCTAGTGGTCTTTCAGCCTTGGCAGAGACCCAGTACTTC. It translates to CASGLSALAETQYF.

The rearrangement links TRBV27 to TRBJ1-1, with a possible D match to TRBD1 (5 bases). Trimming took 7 bases from V and 0 from J, leaving 9 bases between them. This CDR3 contains 13 residues. Germline CDR1 and CDR2: MNHEY and SMNVEV (reference sequence). The DNA for the CDR3 is TGTGCCAGCAAGTGGGACCTGAACACTGAAGCTTTCTTT. Translating gives CASKWDLNTEAFF.

This chain links TRBV9 with TRBJ1-6; a possible D gene is TRBD1 (6 bases). The CDR3 spans 17 residues. Between the trimmed V and J ends, which lost 3 bases and 6 bases, there was a span of 19 bases. Germline lookup yields CDR1 SGDLS and CDR2 YYNGEE. CDR3 nucleotide sequence: TGTGCCAGCAGCGCCTTTGACAGGATTTCACCTAATTCACCCCTCCACTTT. Translated, it gives CASSAFDRISPNSPLHF.

CDR3 sequence (DNA): TGTGCCAGCAGCTTGGGACAGGGCAATGGGAATGAAAAACTGTTTTTT. This gives the protein CASSLGQGNGNEKLFF. The chain is built from TRBV5-4 and TRBJ1-4; 7 nucleotides match TRBD1. V shed 0 bases, J shed 5 bases, and the junction held 7 bases outside the gene matches. The CDR3 sequence is 16 residues long. Germline V gene sequence: CDR1 SGHNT, CDR2 YYREEE (reference sequence).

The rearrangement uses TRBV5-4 and TRBJ1-6; 7 bases fit TRBD1. CDR1 and CDR2 from the germline V gene are SGHNT and YYREEE (reference sequence). Trimming removed 0 bases from V and 11 bases from J; junction bases left unmatched: 5. The CDR3 spans 14 residues. Written as DNA, the CDR3 is TGTGCCAGCAGCTTGGTAGGGGGCAGGGCACCCCTCCACTTT. As protein: CASSLVGGRAPLHF.

The CDR3 spells CASSQVSLSGNTIYF. In DNA, the CDR3 is TGTGCCAGCAGCCAAGTCAGCCTCTCTGGAAACACCATATATTTT. The chain employs TRBV3-1 (or the pseudogene TRBV3-2) and TRBJ1-3; no clear D gene. In germline, CDR1 is LGHDT, CDR2 YNNKEL (reference sequence). This CDR3 has 15 amino acids. V was pared by 1 base and J by 0 bases, with 7 bases between.

The chain combines TRBV3-1 (or the pseudogene TRBV3-2) with TRBJ1-5; D gene uncertain. V shed 1 base and J shed 0 bases, with 4 bases lying between them. Germline V CDR1 and CDR2: LGHDT, YNNKEL (reference sequence). This CDR3 has 14 amino acids. CDR3: CASSQGSSNQPQHF. CDR3 sequence (DNA): TGTGCCAGCAGCCAAGGTTCTAGCAATCAGCCCCAGCATTTT.

The CDR3 nucleotides are TGTGCCAGCGAGCCTCACCATCAAGTGCGGTTGTTTTTT. It is translated as CASEPHHQVRLFF. J is TRBJ2-2 and V is TRBV7-8; D gene ambiguous. V dropped 8 bases and J dropped 15 bases, with 22 bases sitting between them. This CDR3 contains 13 residues. Germline V gives CDR1 SGHVS, CDR2 FQNEAQ.

The chain is built from TRBV10-2 and TRBJ1-2; a weak D match, TRBD1 (6 bases). The CDR3 runs to 16 residues. CDR1 is WSHSY and CDR2 is SAAADI in the germline V gene. Trimming stripped 2 bases from V and 7 bases from J, with 20 bases between. The CDR3 spells CASSEMGHGRLGGYTF. In DNA, the CDR3 is TGCGCCAGCAGTGAGATGGGACACGGGAGACTTGGTGGCTACACCTTC.

The table lists this clone with a few counts. V and J are TRBV27 and TRBJ2-2; D unclear. The V end lost 1 base, the J end lost 4 bases, and 10 bases lay between the germline ends. Per germline, CDR1 MNHEY and CDR2 SMNVEV (reference sequence). CDR3 length equals 15 residues. The CDR3 region has the DNA TGTGCCAGCAGTTTATATGGCTGGGCCACCGGGGAGCTGTTTTTT. Translation: CASSLYGWATGELFF.

The rearrangement uses TRBV30 and TRBJ1-3; tentatively, D is TRBD1 (5 bases). Germline CDR1 GTSNPN, CDR2 SVGIG (reference sequence). The CDR3 has 16 residues. Deletions cut 0 bases from V and 0 bases from J, with 12 bases between. CDR3 DNA: TGTGCCTGGAGTGTACCCCGGGACTCCTCTGGAAACACCATATATTTT. It is translated as CAWSVPRDSSGNTIYF.

The gene calls are TRBV6-2 or TRBV6-3 and TRBJ1-5, with D unresolved. Germline-derived CDR1 and CDR2 are MNHEY and SVGEGT. V was pared by 6 bases and J by 0 bases, with 9 bases between. The CDR3 length is 14 residues. This CDR3 is CASSLRTSNQPQHF. Written as DNA, the CDR3 is TGTGCCAGCAGCCTGAGGACTAGCAATCAGCCCCAGCATTTT.

CDR3 sequence: CASSVRPLSNQPQHF. CDR3 DNA: TGTGCCAGCAGTGTGCGGCCTCTTAGCAATCAGCCCCAGCATTTT. The chain joins TRBV2 to TRBJ1-5; no firm D call. The CDR3 runs 15 residues. V shed 4 bases and J shed 0 bases, with 10 bases lying between them. Per germline, CDR1 SNHLY and CDR2 FYNNEI.

The chain carries TRBV9 and TRBJ2-7, with D possibly matching TRBD1 (6 bases). CDR1 is SGDLS, CDR2 YYNGEE, per germline. V gave up 0 bases and J gave up 2 bases, with 12 bases separating them. CDR3 size: 15 residues. The CDR3 region has the DNA TGTGCCAGCAGCGTAGACCTAGGACAGACCTACGAGCAGTACTTC. Its translation is CASSVDLGQTYEQYF. Full variable domain (outside the CDR3, taken from reference TRBV9 and TRBJ2-7): DSGVTQTPKHLITATGQRVTLRCSPRSGDLSVYWYQQSLDQGLQFLIQYYNGEERAKGNILERFSAQQFPDLHSELNLSSLELGDSALYFCASSVDLGQTYEQYFGPGTRLTVT.

This chain joins TRBV15 and TRBJ1-6; D remains ambiguous. Trimming took 1 base from V and 7 from J, leaving 5 bases between them. In germline, CDR1 is LNHNV, CDR2 YYDKDF (reference sequence). The CDR3 runs 13 residues. The CDR3: CATSRANNSPLHF. For the CDR3, the DNA is TGTGCCACCAGCAGAGCCAACAATTCACCCCTCCACTTT.

This clone was counted a few times. The chain is built from TRBV9 and TRBJ2-7, with D hard to call. Trimming took 4 bases from V and 2 from J, leaving 10 bases between them. Per germline, CDR1 SGDLS and CDR2 YYNGEE. The CDR3 totals 13 residues. The CDR3 loop reads CASSPTNTYEQYF. CDR3 bases: TGTGCCAGCAGCCCGACAAACACCTACGAGCAGTACTTC.

The chain combines TRBV2 with TRBJ1-2; D possibly corresponds to TRBD1 (5 bases). CDR1 SNHLY and CDR2 FYNNEI come from the germline V gene. The V and J ends lost 5 bases and 2 bases respectively, with 15 bases between them. This CDR3 has 15 amino acids. CDR3 protein: CASSQGASMNYGYTF. The CDR3 DNA is TGTGCCAGCAGTCAAGGGGCCTCCATGAACTATGGCTACACCTTC. The variable domain in full, completed from reference TRBV2 and TRBJ1-2, reads EPEVTQTPSHQVTQMGQEVILRCVPISNHLYFYWYRQILGQKVEFLVSFYNNEISEKSEIFDDQFSVERPDGSNFTLKIRSTKLEDSAMYFCASSQGASMNYGYTFGSGTRLTVV.